The next 30 T cell receptor beta chains were all read from a single sample in a study of patients and donors after allogeneic stem cell transplantation. TCRdb reprocessed the RT-PCR reads via MiXCR and lists one record per CDR3 protein. The sample records 200,000 to 250,000 distinct CDR3 sequences, more than 35% being singletons. Sequences were obtained from blood, either unsorted or a sorted T cell fraction (not recorded which). Receptor source: a human donor who was either an allogeneic HSCT recipient or a stem cell or donor lymphocyte infusion donor (not recorded which). It is not recorded whose cells these are; they may come from a transplant donor.

V is TRBV18 and J is TRBJ1-6, with D possibly being TRBD1 (6 bases). With 3 bases removed from V and 8 bases from J, the gap between germline ends came to 14 bases. From germline, CDR1 is KGHSH and CDR2 LQKENI. The CDR3 has 15 residues. The CDR3 protein is CASSPTRGRDSPLHF. CDR3 coding DNA: TGTGCCAGCTCACCGACCAGGGGTAGGGATTCACCCCTCCACTTT.

CDR3 DNA: TGTGCCAGCAGGTCAGGGAGCACAGATACGCAGTATTTT. It encodes CASRSGSTDTQYF. The chain carries TRBV7-2 and TRBJ2-3, with D possibly TRBD1 on 5 matching bases. The germline CDR1 and CDR2 sequences are SGHTA and FQGNSA. The V and J ends lost 6 bases and 0 bases respectively, with 7 bases between them. This CDR3 contains 13 residues.

This clonotype has more than one count but fewer than ten. V and J are TRBV12-3 or TRBV12-4 and TRBJ1-2; 11 bases agree with TRBD1. The CDR3 covers 14 residues. Losses at the gene ends were 5 bases for V and 4 bases for J; bases not matched to a gene: 3. CDR3 loop: CASSRTGGTYGYTF. In nucleotides, the CDR3 is TGTGCCAGCAGTCGGACAGGGGGCACCTATGGCTACACCTTC.

This clonotype was detected only a few times. The chain employs TRBV24-1 and TRBJ1-1, with D unresolved. The germline V gene has CDR1 KGHDR and CDR2 SFDVKD. The CDR3 is 14 residues long. V gave up 10 bases and J gave up 2 bases, with 16 bases separating them. As DNA, the CDR3 is TGTGCCACGAGAGAAAGCAGGTCTAACACTGAAGCTTTCTTT. Translated: CATRESRSNTEAFF.

This rearrangement joins TRBV30 to TRBJ1-2; 7 positions agree with TRBD1. CDR1 is GTSNPN and CDR2 is SVGIG in the germline V gene (reference sequence). The length of the CDR3 is 14 residues. J lost 4 bases, V lost 0 bases, and 5 bases had no gene match. The CDR3 coding sequence is TGTGCCTGGAGTGTCTCCGCAGGGGGCTATGGCTACACCTTC. This translates into CAWSVSAGGYGYTF.

The rearrangement links TRBV27 to TRBJ1-4; 9 bases match TRBD1. The germline V gene encodes CDR1 MNHEY and CDR2 SMNVEV (reference sequence). V shed 2 bases, J shed 3 bases, and the junction held 13 bases outside the gene matches. The CDR3 covers 19 residues. In nucleotides, the CDR3 is TGTGCCAGCAGTTTAGAGGCGGGGGGACAGGGAGGTGCTAATGAAAAACTGTTTTTT. This encodes CASSLEAGGQGGANEKLFF. Full variable domain (rest looked up from reference TRBV27 and TRBJ1-4): EAQVTQNPRYLITVTGKKLTVTCSQNMNHEYMSWYRQDPGLGLRQIYYSMNVEVTDKGDVPEGYKVSRKEKRNFPLILESPSPNQTSLYFCASSLEAGGQGGANEKLFFGSGTQLSVL.

This clonotype was counted a few times. This chain joins TRBV14 and TRBJ1-1, with D possibly TRBD1 on 5 matching bases. This CDR3 contains 14 residues. V was trimmed by 4 bases and J by 1 base, leaving 10 bases between them. CDR1 and CDR2 (germline): SGHDN, FVKESK. In DNA form, the CDR3 reads TGTGCCAGCAGCCGACTGAGGGGGAACACTGAAGCTTTCTTT. Amino acids: CASSRLRGNTEAFF.

This clonotype was recorded a few times. This rearrangement joins TRBV9 to TRBJ1-1, with D unresolved. V lost 0 bases and J lost 0, with 9 bases in between. The CDR3 runs 15 residues. Germline CDR1 SGDLS, CDR2 YYNGEE. CDR3 in DNA: TGTGCCAGCAGCGTAGAAGGTCACCTGAACACTGAAGCTTTCTTT. It specifies CASSVEGHLNTEAFF.

J is TRBJ1-6 and V is TRBV28; 8 nucleotides align to TRBD1. The CDR3 contains 14 residues. Germline V CDR1 and CDR2: MDHEN, SYDVKM. V lost 3 bases and J lost 5; bases outside the gene matches: 0. CDR3 sequence (DNA): TGTGCCAGCAGTTTGACAGGGGATAATTCACCCCTCCACTTT. Protein product: CASSLTGDNSPLHF.

This clonotype was detected only once. At one end the junction does not follow the germline gene, possibly because of a read error. This chain uses TRBV20-1 with TRBJ2-3, with D hard to call. CDR1 and CDR2 from the germline V gene are DFQATT and SNEGSKA (reference sequence). The CDR3 consists of 12 residues. CDR3 sequence reads: CSAGDGSDTQYF. The CDR3 DNA is TGCAGTGCTGGAGATGGATCAGATACGCAGTATTTT.

In this sample, this clonotype turned up a few times. J is TRBJ2-6 and V is TRBV20-1, with TRBD1 as a possible D gene (5 bases). From germline, CDR1 is DFQATT and CDR2 SNEGSKA (reference sequence). There are 14 residues in the CDR3. V was trimmed by 4 bases and J by 3 bases, leaving 10 bases between them. The CDR3 DNA is TGCAGTGCTAAAAGGGGAAGTGGGGCCAACGTCCTGACTTTC. Protein sequence: CSAKRGSGANVLTF.

Written as DNA, the CDR3 is TGCAGCGCTCGGACAGGAATAACCTACGAGCAGTACTTC. Amino acid sequence: CSARTGITYEQYF. The chain links TRBV29-1 to TRBJ2-7; 7 bases align to TRBD1. The germline V gene has CDR1 SQVTM and CDR2 ANQGSEA. The CDR3 is 13 amino acids. V lost 7 bases to trimming and J lost 2 bases; unmatched junction nucleotides: 8.

The V and J genes are TRBV19 and TRBJ1-5; D possibly corresponds to TRBD1 (6 bases). CDR3 length: 15 amino acids. CDR1 and CDR2 (germline): LNHDA, SQIVND (reference sequence). The V end was cut by 9 bases, the J end by 7 bases, with 22 bases between. CDR3 in amino acids: CASKSLGGERQPQHF. The CDR3 coding sequence is TGTGCCAGCAAAAGCCTAGGGGGGGAAAGGCAGCCCCAGCATTTT. Full variable domain (missing parts from reference TRBV19 and TRBJ1-5): DGGITQSPKYLFRKEGQNVTLSCEQNLNHDAMYWYRQDPGQGLRLIYYSQIVNDFQKGDIAEGYSVSREKKESFPLTVTSAQKNPTAFYLCASKSLGGERQPQHFGDGTRLSIL.

This clonotype occurred once. This sequence joins TRBV5-1 and TRBJ2-1; D is possibly TRBD2 (5 bases). The V and J ends lost 0 bases and 5 bases respectively, with 12 bases between them. The CDR3 runs 15 residues. Germline assignment: CDR1 SGHRS and CDR2 YFSETQ. CDR3 residues: CASSLVRLPNNEQFF. The CDR3 DNA is TGCGCCAGCAGCTTGGTACGACTACCTAACAATGAGCAGTTCTTC.

The genes are TRBV9 and TRBJ2-1, with 9 bases fitting TRBD2. This CDR3 spans 13 amino acids. J lost 7 bases, V lost 2 bases, and 1 base had no gene match. Germline V CDR1 and CDR2: SGDLS, YYNGEE. The CDR3 here is CASSVLAGNEQFF. The CDR3 bases are TGTGCCAGCAGCGTCCTAGCGGGGAATGAGCAGTTCTTC.

The rearrangement uses TRBV5-1 and TRBJ2-1, with D unresolved. The ends were cut back, 1 base at V and 6 bases at J, with 8 bases in the middle. The CDR3 contains 13 residues. The germline gives CDR1 SGHRS, CDR2 YFSETQ. The CDR3: CASSLPVINEQFF. The CDR3 nucleotides are TGCGCCAGCAGCTTGCCTGTTATCAATGAGCAGTTCTTC.

This clonotype has only a few counts. V and J are TRBV7-2 and TRBJ1-2; D may be TRBD1 (5 bases). CDR3 size: 16 residues. Trimming pared 1 base from V and 4 bases from J, leaving 16 bases between. CDR1 is SGHTA, CDR2 FQGNSA, per germline. The CDR3 region is CASSLEVRALSYGYTF. The DNA for the CDR3 is TGTGCCAGCAGCTTAGAGGTCAGGGCCCTTTCCTATGGCTACACCTTC.

V and J are TRBV29-1 and TRBJ1-4; 7 nucleotides align to TRBD1. The CDR3 runs to 13 residues. V lost 5 bases to trimming and J lost 5 bases; unmatched junction nucleotides: 5. Germline lookup yields CDR1 SQVTM and CDR2 ANQGSEA. CDR3 loop: CSVLDRVNEKLFF. Written as DNA, the CDR3 is TGCAGCGTTCTCGACAGGGTAAATGAAAAACTGTTTTTT.

This clonotype was recorded a few times. The chain recombines TRBV12-3 or TRBV12-4 with TRBJ1-1, with D unclear. The CDR3 totals 14 residues. The V end was cut by 3 bases, the J end by 1 base, with 9 bases between. The CDR3 DNA reads TGTGCCAGCAGTTTTACGAGGTCGAACACTGAAGCTTTCTTT. It codes for CASSFTRSNTEAFF.

The chain uses TRBV29-1 and TRBJ2-1, with D possibly being TRBD1 (6 bases). This CDR3 has 13 residues. Per germline, CDR1 SQVTM and CDR2 ANQGSEA. V was pared by 4 bases and J by 8 bases, with 15 bases between. CDR3 sequence: CSVVGAMAYEQFF. The CDR3 region has the DNA TGCAGCGTTGTGGGGGCAATGGCGTATGAGCAGTTCTTC.

In its sample, this clonotype was seen a few times. This sequence joins TRBV12-3 or TRBV12-4 and TRBJ1-4, with 7 bases lining up with TRBD1. This CDR3 contains 16 residues. J lost 0 bases, V lost 6 bases, and 7 bases had no gene match. In nucleotides, the CDR3 is TGTGCCAGCAGGAGGACAGGTGGCGCAACTAATGAAAAACTGTTTTTT. Residues: CASRRTGGATNEKLFF.

The V gene is TRBV28, the J gene TRBJ1-3; D is unclear. The CDR3 spans 14 residues. CDR1 is MDHEN and CDR2 is SYDVKM in the germline V gene. Deletions cut 6 bases from V and 4 bases from J, with 13 bases between. The chain's CDR3 is CASSRTGNGNTIYF. CDR3 DNA: TGTGCCAGCAGCCGGACGGGAAACGGAAACACCATATATTTT.

A few counts support this clonotype. The rearrangement uses TRBV4-2 and TRBJ1-2, with a tentative D call TRBD1 (5 bases). Deletions cut 3 bases from V and 2 bases from J, with 16 bases between. Looked up from germline, CDR1 is LGHNA and CDR2 is YNFKEQ. The CDR3 has 16 amino acids. The CDR3 sequence: CASSQAGRQTNYGYTF. CDR3 sequence (DNA): TGTGCCAGCAGCCAGGCGGGACGCCAAACCAACTATGGCTACACCTTC.

The V gene is TRBV5-1, the J gene TRBJ1-1, with D possibly being TRBD1 (6 bases). The CDR3 runs 13 residues. Trimming removed 5 bases from V and 1 base from J, with 9 bases in between. Per the germline V gene, CDR1 is SGHRS and CDR2 is YFSETQ. The CDR3 DNA follows: TGCGCCAGCAGTTACAGGGAGAACACTGAAGCTTTCTTT. This encodes CASSYRENTEAFF. Full variable domain (missing parts from reference TRBV5-1 and TRBJ1-1): KAGVTQTPRYLIKTRGQQVTLSCSPISGHRSVSWYQQTPGQGLQFLFEYFSETQRNKGNFPGRFSGRQFSNSRSEMNVSTLELGDSALYLCASSYRENTEAFFGQGTRLTVV.

The chain combines TRBV10-3 with TRBJ2-2; D possibly corresponds to TRBD1 (6 bases). Trimming stripped 8 bases from V and 3 bases from J, with 16 bases between. CDR3 size: 15 residues. Germline V lookup: CDR1 ENHRY, CDR2 SYGVKD. The CDR3 region is CAIQSGRGYTGELFF. The CDR3 DNA reads as TGTGCCATCCAATCGGGCAGGGGCTACACCGGGGAGCTGTTTTTT.

This chain uses TRBV7-8 with TRBJ2-1; 7 nucleotides line up with TRBD1. Germline V gene data show CDR1 as SGHVS and CDR2 as FQNEAQ. The CDR3 runs 15 residues. V lost 5 bases to trimming and J lost 0 bases; unmatched junction nucleotides: 4. The CDR3 here is CASSTHRGSYNEQFF. The CDR3 DNA reads as TGTGCCAGCAGCACGCACAGGGGCTCCTACAATGAGCAGTTCTTC.

The V call is TRBV4-2, the J call TRBJ1-3, with D perhaps TRBD1 (5 bases). V lost 4 bases and J 0 bases, leaving 10 bases between the germline ends. Germline-derived CDR1 and CDR2 are LGHNA and YNFKEQ. The CDR3 extends over 15 amino acids. The chain's CDR3 is CASSRGTLSGNTIYF. In DNA form, the CDR3 reads TGTGCCAGCAGCCGTGGGACCCTCTCTGGAAACACCATATATTTT.

The V gene is TRBV3-1, the J gene TRBJ2-7; 7 bases are a match to TRBD2. Germline V lookup: CDR1 LGHDT, CDR2 YNNKEL (reference sequence). Trimming at V came to 5 bases and at J to 2 bases, leaving 0 bases not matched to a gene. This CDR3 comprises 12 residues. The CDR3 nucleotides are TGTGCCAGCAGCGGACTAGCCTACGAGCAGTACTTC. Translation: CASSGLAYEQYF.

The CDR3 region is CASSLPGAGPYNEQFF. The CDR3 nucleotides read TGTGCCAGCAGTTTACCGGGAGCTGGACCCTACAATGAGCAGTTCTTC. The rearrangement joins TRBV12-3 or TRBV12-4 to TRBJ2-1; TRBD2 is a possible D gene (6 bases). The CDR3 has 16 amino acids. The V end was cut by 2 bases, the J end by 2 bases, with 13 bases between.

This CDR3 reads CASSPGLPNEKLFF. The CDR3 DNA sequence: TGTGCCAGCAGCCCAGGGTTGCCTAATGAAAAACTGTTTTTT. The J gene is TRBJ1-4, the V gene TRBV7-8; D possibly corresponds to TRBD1 (5 bases). Germline CDR1 reads SGHVS; CDR2 reads FQNEAQ. Trimming pared 5 bases from V and 3 bases from J, leaving 10 bases between. The CDR3 is 14 residues long.